The present TCR beta chain was sequenced within a study of response to subunit inactivated influenza vaccine. MiXCR was run by TCRdb on the RT-PCR reads, yielding one entry per CDR3 protein. The table includes roughly 700,000 distinct CDR3 sequences, approximately 15% detected once. The CDR3 runs 15 residues. Trimming removed 5 bases from V and 3 bases from J; junction bases left unmatched: 7. Germline CDR1 SGHTA, CDR2 FQGNSA. This clonotype was sampled from a middle-aged man who received an inactivated influenza vaccine. Sample: PBMCs from blood, taken approximately 12 days after vaccination. J is TRBJ2-7 and V is TRBV7-2, with TRBD1 matching 10 bases. CDR3 in amino acids: CASSRGQGVHYEQYF. CDR3 nucleotide sequence: TGTGCCAGCAGCCGAGGACAGGGGGTACACTACGAGCAGTACTTC.